Given below is one T cell receptor (beta chain) in context. Its antigen is not identified. The record originates from a study of PD-1 blockade in classical Hodgkin lymphoma. Study-level background: Patients were administered nivolumab (3 mg/kg intravenously) every 2 weeks. Study outcomes and limitations: CD8+ TCR diversity did not rise significantly by C4D1, unlike CD4+. According to reports, newly diagnosed patients had lower baseline TCR diversity than healthy donors, and relapsed/refractory patients had lower baseline TCR diversity still. Complete responders entered with baseline diversity on par with newly diagnosed patients, the results showed.

Each patient's relapse followed autologous stem cell transplantation, and brentuximab vedotin exposure varied. The CDR3 has 15 amino acids. Trimming cost V 3 bases and J 2 bases; bases outside gene matches: 5. Germline values: CDR1 SQVTM, CDR2 ANQGSEA. Using immunoSEQ multiplex PCR, the repertoire was profiled, and TCRdb retains in-frame clones only, with some absent. The sample lists about 19,000 clones; 75% to 85% were seen once. This chain joins TRBV29-1 and TRBJ2-1; the match to TRBD2 covers 9 bases. Sequencing was performed on peripheral blood mononuclear cells (PBMCs), taken before the second cycle of nivolumab. The sequence was obtained from a human donor with classical Hodgkin lymphoma. The CDR3 DNA sequence: TGCAGCGTTGACCCCGGGACTAGCCCCTACAATGAGCAGTTCTTC. The encoded protein is CSVDPGTSPYNEQFF.